This TCR beta chain originates from a study of blood T cell repertoires in COVID-19. Whole-study context: COVID-19 samples collected from the United States, Italy and Spain covered acute and convalescent phases. PBMCs, B-cell-depleted T cells, or T cells provided the cDNA or gDNA that made up the material.

In the original analysis: Researchers report that nucleated cell counts were estimated from reference gene primer amplification. Profiling relied on immunoSEQ multiplex PCR, and the TCRdb table lists in-frame clones only, not all of them. V, J and clone size are taken as reported in that table, and D and trimming were inferred from the DNA itself. The top ten hold approximately 1.5% of the sample, which has over 95,000 clones, around 85% seen once. This CDR3 comprises 16 residues. V lost 6 bases to trimming and J lost 1 base, with 16 bases between them. CDR1 and CDR2 (germline): MDHEN, SYDVKM. In this sample, this clone turned up once.

The chain links TRBV28 to TRBJ1-5; D is undetermined. The sequenced sample was peripheral blood. The clonotype originates from a man between 45 and 60 years old with acute or convalescent COVID-19. The CDR3 is CASSPEKGLSNQPQHF. The CDR3, as DNA: TGTGCCAGCAGCCCCGAAAAAGGACTGAGCAATCAGCCCCAGCATTTT.